This TCR beta chain came from a study of cytomegalovirus exposure and HLA in healthy donors. About the research overall: The same platform was used for the roughly 120 validation repertoires and the roughly 700 first-cohort repertoires, a later analysis reported.

Points on this clone: What it recognizes is unknown.

Study-level results: Investigators reported 150 to 200 TCR beta chains as tied to cytomegalovirus.

The germline gives CDR1 MNHEY, CDR2 SVGAGI. This CDR3 is built from 14 residues. V lost 7 bases and J lost 4, with 16 bases in between. Assay used: immunoSEQ multiplex PCR; TCRdb lists only in-frame clones, some missing. The sample gives 120,000 to 150,000 clones, 70% to 90% of which show up once; approximately 3.2% is in the top ten. The chain uses TRBV6-5 and TRBJ1-2; D may be TRBD1 (6 bases). This TCR derives from a young woman in good health and CMV-seropositive. Sequenced input: PBMCs. CDR3 region: CASTPGQGIYGYTF. CDR3 DNA sequence: TGTGCCAGCACCCCCGGTCAGGGGATCTATGGCTACACCTTC.